This TCR beta chain was obtained from a study of glioma-infiltrating T cells. This clonotype was recorded many times. The iRepertoire nested amplicon-rescue multiplex PCR amplified TCR alpha and beta CDR3s from RNA. TCRdb analysed the multiplex PCR reads with MiXCR anew, one entry per CDR3 protein. Among some 180,000 distinct CDR3 sequences, approximately 30% were seen once, and the ten largest hold around 20%. This CDR3 spans 13 amino acids. The V gene lost 3 bases and the J gene lost 4 bases, with 9 bases spanning the gap. The germline V gene encodes CDR1 MNHEY and CDR2 SMNVEV (reference sequence). The receptor's source is a human donor with low-grade glioma or glioblastoma, undergoing nonglioma brain surgery, or in good health (not recorded which). The chain has TRBV27 and TRBJ1-1, with D possibly TRBD1 on 5 matching bases. The sample was glioma tissue, nonneoplastic brain tissue, or PBMCs (not recorded which). CDR3 in DNA: TGTGCCAGCAGTTTGCTAGGGGCCACTGAAGCTTTCTTT. It translates to CASSLLGATEAFF.